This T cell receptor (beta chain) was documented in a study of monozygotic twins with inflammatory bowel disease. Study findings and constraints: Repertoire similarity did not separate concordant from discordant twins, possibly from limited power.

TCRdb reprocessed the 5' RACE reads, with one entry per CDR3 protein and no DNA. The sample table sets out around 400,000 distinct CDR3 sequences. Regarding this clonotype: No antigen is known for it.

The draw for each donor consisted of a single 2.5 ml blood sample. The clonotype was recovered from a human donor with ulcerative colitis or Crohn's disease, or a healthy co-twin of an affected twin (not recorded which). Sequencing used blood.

CDR3 residues: CATSEGVIMRETQYF. The chain joins TRBV24-1 to TRBJ2-5. The CDR3 covers 15 residues. CDR1 and CDR2 from the germline V gene are KGHDR and SFDVKD.